This record looks at one T cell receptor beta chain sequence and its context. Its target is unknown. The entry originates in a study of T cell repertoires in cytomegalovirus infection. Findings and caveats of the study: HLA-C-restricted CMV clonotypes gave the most frequent clonotype in two of eight donors.

Trimming took 1 base from V and 3 from J; bases not matched to a gene: 2. This CDR3 has 15 amino acids. From germline, CDR1 is MNHEY and CDR2 SVGAGI. In TCRdb, the reads were re-called with MiXCR into one record per CDR3 protein. The repertoire holds approximately 97,000 distinct CDR3 sequences, with 16% as singletons. The gene calls are TRBV6-5 and TRBJ2-7; 11 positions agree with TRBD1. Source material: PBMCs. This clonotype originated in a human donor in good health (CMV status not recorded). Some clones in this sample may be carry-over from other donors' samples. CDR3 residues: CASSYYGTGGYEQYF. CDR3 bases: TGTGCCAGCAGTTACTACGGGACAGGGGGCTACGAGCAGTACTTC.